The source of this T cell receptor (beta chain) is a study of metastatic and nonmetastatic thyroid tumors. With MiXCR, TCRdb called clones anew from the PCR reads. The repertoire holds fewer than 7,500 clones, roughly two fifths seen once, with roughly 41% in the top ten. Not a single patient had been given any form of treatment at any point before undergoing thyroid surgery. This TCR came from a female donor with papillary thyroid cancer or a benign thyroid nodule (not recorded which). Some clones in this sample may be carry-over from other donors' samples. Sequenced input: tumor tissue.

CDR3 protein: CASSQDMRANVLTF. CDR3 nucleotide sequence: TGTGCCAGCAGCCAAGATATGCGGGCCAACGTCCTGACTTTC. The gene calls are TRBV3-1 and TRBJ2-6, with D unresolved. The CDR3 is 14 amino acids. Germline V gene lookup returns CDR1 LGHDT and CDR2 YNNKEL (reference sequence). Trimming left V 0 bases short and J 5 bases short, with 5 bases between.